Shown below are 13 T cell receptor beta chains from a single sample sequenced in a study of CD8 T cells in ankylosing spondylitis. TCRdb re-called the 5' RACE reads with MiXCR, one entry per CDR3 protein. The repertoire holds about 160,000 distinct CDR3 sequences, with more than 40% as singletons. The sequencing sample was made of synovial fluid, either unsorted or a sorted T cell fraction (not recorded which). These receptors all stem from a male donor with ankylosing spondylitis.

In its sample, this clonotype was seen once. V gene TRBV7-9 combines with J gene TRBJ2-7, with D perhaps TRBD1 (5 bases). V was pared by 0 bases and J by 2 bases, with 8 bases between. The CDR3 covers 14 residues. Germline V lookup: CDR1 SEHNR, CDR2 FQNEAQ (reference sequence). The CDR3 spells CASSLARQTYEQYF. CDR3 bases: TGTGCCAGCAGCTTAGCCCGACAGACCTACGAGCAGTACTTC. Filled out from reference TRBV7-9 and TRBJ2-7, the complete variable domain reads DTGVSQNPRHKITKRGQNVTFRCDPISEHNRLYWYRQTLGQGPEFLTYFQNEAQLEKSRLLSDRFSAERPKGSFSTLEIQRTEQGDSAMYLCASSLARQTYEQYFGPGTRLTVT.

The chain joins TRBV28 to TRBJ2-1; 7 nucleotides align to TRBD1. CDR1 MDHEN and CDR2 SYDVKM come from the germline V gene. V lost 4 bases and J lost 4; bases outside the gene matches: 7. The CDR3 is made up of 15 amino acids. The CDR3 region is CASSSRGSLYNEQFF. CDR3 nucleotides: TGTGCCAGCAGTTCCAGGGGGTCCCTATACAATGAGCAGTTCTTC.

The rearrangement joins TRBV7-4 to TRBJ1-2; the D is unclear. CDR3 length: 16 residues. The V gene's germline CDR1 is SGHVT and CDR2 SQSDAQ. Trimming stripped 5 bases from V and 2 bases from J, with 18 bases between. This chain's CDR3 is CASSPPQRATNYGYTF. The CDR3 nucleotides read TGTGCCAGCAGCCCACCCCAACGGGCCACCAACTATGGCTACACCTTC.

The V call is TRBV6-5, the J call TRBJ2-7; the D call may be TRBD1 or TRBD2 (6 bases each). Germline CDR1 and CDR2: MNHEY and SVGAGI. Trimming removed 3 bases from V and 6 bases from J, with 15 bases in between. The CDR3 has 14 amino acids. CDR3 sequence reads: CASSYKGGRGEQYF. The CDR3 DNA follows: TGTGCCAGCAGTTATAAGGGGGGTCGAGGCGAGCAGTACTTC.

This clonotype has just a few counts. The chain couples TRBV6-5 to TRBJ2-3; D is possibly TRBD2 (6 bases). This CDR3 is built from 14 residues. V was pared by 0 bases and J by 3 bases, with 7 bases between. CDR1 and CDR2 (germline): MNHEY, SVGAGI. CDR3 DNA sequence: TGTGCCAGCAGTTACTCGCTAGCGACAGATACGCAGTATTTT. As protein: CASSYSLATDTQYF.

This chain connects TRBV12-3 or TRBV12-4 to TRBJ2-2; D is undetermined. The CDR3 covers 16 residues. V was clipped by 3 bases and J by 0 bases, with 11 bases between them. CDR3 nucleotides: TGTGCCAGCAGTTTTTCCTGGCAGACGAACACCGGGGAGCTGTTTTTT. Residues: CASSFSWQTNTGELFF.

The chain recombines TRBV5-1 with TRBJ1-1; a weak D match, TRBD1 (5 bases). The germline V and J ends were trimmed by 4 bases and 3 bases, with 25 bases remaining between them. There are 18 residues in the CDR3. In germline, CDR1 is SGHRS, CDR2 YFSETQ. For the CDR3, the DNA is TGCGCCAGCAGCCACCGAACCGGACACCTTCGAGGGGACACTGAAGCTTTCTTT. Translation: CASSHRTGHLRGDTEAFF.

The chain has TRBV5-1 and TRBJ2-7; a weak D match, TRBD1 (6 bases). The V gene's germline CDR1 is SGHRS and CDR2 YFSETQ. The CDR3 runs to 14 residues. The V and J ends lost 3 bases and 7 bases respectively, with 17 bases between them. DNA of the CDR3: TGCGCCAGCAGCTGGGGACATCCCCGGAGGGAGCAGTACTTC. Protein product: CASSWGHPRREQYF.

This chain's CDR3 is CASSHKWGLNQPQHF. Written as DNA, the CDR3 is TGCGCCAGCAGCCACAAGTGGGGCCTCAATCAGCCCCAGCATTTT. The chain joins TRBV4-1 to TRBJ1-5; TRBD1 is a possible D gene (5 bases). The CDR3 extends over 15 amino acids. Germline CDR1 reads MGHRA; CDR2 reads YSYEKL. Between the trimmed V and J ends, which lost 3 bases and 3 bases, there was a span of 12 bases.

The V gene is TRBV4-2, the J gene TRBJ2-1; 15 bases agree with TRBD2. CDR3 length equals 18 residues. The V gene end was trimmed by 4 bases and the J gene end by 2 bases; junction bases not matched to a gene: 6. Germline CDR1 LGHNA, CDR2 YNFKEQ. The CDR3 loop reads CASSLGLAGGPTYNEQFF. The CDR3 region has the DNA TGTGCCAGCAGCCTGGGACTAGCGGGGGGCCCTACCTACAATGAGCAGTTCTTC.

The gene calls are TRBV27 and TRBJ1-6; D ambiguous. The germline CDR1 and CDR2 sequences are MNHEY and SMNVEV (reference sequence). This CDR3 spans 15 amino acids. V lost 0 bases, J lost 4 bases, and 7 bases lay in between. Here the CDR3 reads CASSLSDSYNSPLHF. DNA for the CDR3: TGTGCCAGCAGTTTATCGGACTCTTATAATTCACCCCTCCACTTT.

This clonotype was counted a few times. The chain carries TRBV12-3 or TRBV12-4 and TRBJ2-7; D is uncertain. The CDR3 has 13 amino acids. V was shortened by 6 bases and J by 4 bases, with 13 bases between the two germline ends. The CDR3 is CASSQAWNYEQYF. The CDR3 DNA follows: TGTGCCAGCAGCCAGGCGTGGAATTACGAGCAGTACTTC.

Only a few counts were recorded for this clonotype. The chain uses TRBV7-9 and TRBJ1-3; no reliable D call. CDR3 length: 17 residues. With 4 bases removed from V and 4 bases from J, the gap between germline ends came to 20 bases. Germline CDR1 is SEHNR and CDR2 is FQNEAQ (reference sequence). CDR3 loop: CASSSGGRFGSGNTIYF. CDR3 coding DNA: TGTGCCAGCAGCTCGGGAGGCAGGTTCGGGTCCGGAAACACCATATATTTT.